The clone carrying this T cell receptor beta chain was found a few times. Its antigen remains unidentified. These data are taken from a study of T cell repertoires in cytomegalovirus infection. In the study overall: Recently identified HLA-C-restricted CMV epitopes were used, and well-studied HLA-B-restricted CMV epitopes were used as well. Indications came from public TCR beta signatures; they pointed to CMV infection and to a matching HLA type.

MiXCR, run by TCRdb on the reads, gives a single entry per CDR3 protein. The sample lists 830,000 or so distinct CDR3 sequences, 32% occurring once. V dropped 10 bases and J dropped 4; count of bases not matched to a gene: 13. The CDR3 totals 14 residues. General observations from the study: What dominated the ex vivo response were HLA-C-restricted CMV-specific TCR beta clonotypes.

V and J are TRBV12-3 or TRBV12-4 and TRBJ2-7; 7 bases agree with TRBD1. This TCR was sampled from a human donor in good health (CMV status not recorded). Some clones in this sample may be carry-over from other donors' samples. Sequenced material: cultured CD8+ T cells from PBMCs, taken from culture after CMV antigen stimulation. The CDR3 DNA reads TGTGCCACCGCGCCGGGACAGATATTATACGAGCAGTACTTC. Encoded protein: CATAPGQILYEQYF.